A single sample gave rise to the 24 T cell receptor beta chains below, sequenced in a study of Graves' ophthalmopathy and Graves' hyperthyroidism. Using RNA transcripts, the TCR beta CDR3 regions were amplified. First-round RT-PCR relied on HTBI primers, and a second-round multiplex PCR came next. From the multiplex PCR reads, TCRdb called clonotypes with MiXCR, one entry per CDR3 protein. The data contain fewer than 250,000 distinct CDR3 sequences, roughly 27% of them singletons. Sequenced: peripheral blood. The receptors stem from a man aged 50 or older with Graves' ophthalmopathy.

This clonotype appeared many times. The chain carries TRBV30 and TRBJ1-2, with 8 bases identical to TRBD1. The J segment lost 10 bases and the V segment lost 3 bases, leaving 10 bases of the junction unmatched. The CDR3 contains 13 residues. In germline, CDR1 is GTSNPN, CDR2 SVGIG (reference sequence). This chain's CDR3 is CAWRDPGQVDYTF. The CDR3 bases are TGTGCCTGGAGGGATCCGGGACAGGTGGACTACACCTTC.

In this sample, this clonotype turned up many times. DNA of the CDR3: TGTGCCAGCAGCCTCAAGGTCGGGAACACTGAAGCTTTCTTT. This translates into CASSLKVGNTEAFF. This chain links TRBV7-8 with TRBJ1-1; D gene unclear. With 5 bases removed from V and 1 base from J, the gap between germline ends came to 11 bases. Germline assignment: CDR1 SGHVS and CDR2 FQNEAQ. The CDR3 loop spans 14 amino acids. Looking up the rest from reference TRBV7-8 and TRBJ1-1 gives the full variable domain: GAGVSQSPRYKVAKRGQDVALRCDPISGHVSLFWYQQALGQGPEFLTYFQNEAQLDKSGLPSDRFFAERPEGSVSTLKIQRTQQEDSAVYLCASSLKVGNTEAFFGQGTRLTVV.

This rearrangement joins TRBV6-2 or TRBV6-3 to TRBJ2-7; no reliable D call. Germline values: CDR1 MNHEY, CDR2 SVGEGT. V lost 2 bases and J 4 bases, leaving 12 bases between the germline ends. The CDR3 contains 14 residues. The CDR3 nucleotides are TGTGCCAGCAGTTACCCGACACATAAATACGAGCAGTACTTC. Its protein is CASSYPTHKYEQYF.

The rearrangement uses TRBV6-2 or TRBV6-3 and TRBJ1-1, with D hard to call. CDR3 size: 15 residues. Looked up from germline, CDR1 is MNHEY and CDR2 is SVGEGT. Trimming cost V 5 bases and J 3 bases, with 16 bases left between them. For the CDR3, the DNA is TGTGCCAGCAGTCCACAGTTTGTCAGAGACACTGAAGCTTTCTTT. Translated: CASSPQFVRDTEAFF.

The chain employs TRBV12-5 and TRBJ2-7; 7 bases are shared with TRBD1. V trimming: 5 bases; J trimming: 2 bases; junction bases outside the gene matches: 12. The CDR3 loop spans 16 amino acids. Germline V gives CDR1 LGHNT, CDR2 FRNRAP. CDR3 coding DNA: TGTGCTAGTGGTGGGGTAGGGGGCGCATCAACCTACGAGCAGTACTTC. Amino acid sequence: CASGGVGGASTYEQYF. Based on the CDR3 plus reference TRBV12-5 and TRBJ2-7, the full variable domain is DARVTQTPRHKVTEMGQEVTMRCQPILGHNTVFWYRQTMMQGLELLAYFRNRAPLDDSGMPKDRFSAEMPDATLATLKIQPSEPRDSAVYFCASGGVGGASTYEQYFGPGTRLTVT.

The V call is TRBV27, the J call TRBJ1-1, with D possibly TRBD1 on 5 matching bases. Germline CDR1 reads MNHEY; CDR2 reads SMNVEV (reference sequence). This CDR3 is built from 15 residues. Deletions cut 3 bases from V and 3 bases from J, with 14 bases between. The CDR3: CASSFGGSIDTEAFF. Here the CDR3 DNA reads TGTGCCAGCAGTTTCGGGGGGAGTATCGACACTGAAGCTTTCTTT.

This clonotype has at least ten counts. This chain joins TRBV10-3 and TRBJ2-4; TRBD2 matches 8 bases. V was clipped by 0 bases and J by 0 bases; unmatched bases: 19. CDR3 length: 22 amino acids. Germline V gene data show CDR1 as ENHRY and CDR2 as SYGVKD. CDR3 protein: CAISESKGVSGVRTLAKNIQYF. CDR3 DNA sequence: TGTGCCATCAGTGAGTCGAAAGGAGTTAGCGGGGTACGAACTCTAGCCAAAAACATTCAGTACTTC.

V is TRBV6-1 and J is TRBJ1-1, with a tentative D call TRBD1 (5 bases). V lost 7 bases, J lost 4 bases, and 16 bases lay in between. The germline CDR1 and CDR2 sequences are MNHNS and SASEGT. This CDR3 has 14 amino acids. The CDR3 DNA reads TGTGCCAGCACCCGTGACAGAGAGGGCACTGAAGCTTTCTTT. Amino acids: CASTRDREGTEAFF.

This clonotype has ten or more counts. The V and J genes are TRBV5-1 and TRBJ2-7, with TRBD2 matching 10 bases. Per the germline V gene, CDR1 is SGHRS and CDR2 is YFSETQ. This CDR3 spans 14 amino acids. Trimming took 2 bases from V and 5 from J; bases not matched to a gene: 4. The CDR3 DNA follows: TGCGCCAGCAGCTTTAGCGGGAGGTTCAACGAGCAGTACTTC. Translated, it gives CASSFSGRFNEQYF.

This clonotype was recorded many times. The gene calls are TRBV27 and TRBJ2-3; 7 bases agree with TRBD2. This CDR3 is 15 amino acids long. CDR1 and CDR2 from the germline V gene are MNHEY and SMNVEV (reference sequence). Germline trimming cut 5 bases from V and 1 base from J; bases unmatched to any gene: 6. For the CDR3, the DNA is TGTGCCAGCAGTATTACTAGCGCTGGCACAGATACGCAGTATTTT. It yields the protein CASSITSAGTDTQYF.

This clonotype was seen repeatedly, ten times or more. The V gene is TRBV28, the J gene TRBJ2-7, with D hard to call. Germline V CDR1 and CDR2: MDHEN, SYDVKM. The CDR3 is 14 residues long. V lost 3 bases to trimming and J lost 2 bases, with 11 bases between them. CDR3: CASSFADGPYEQYF. The CDR3 nucleotides read TGTGCCAGCAGTTTCGCGGACGGCCCCTACGAGCAGTACTTC.

This clonotype was found many times. The chain employs TRBV29-1 and TRBJ2-2, with 8 positions matching TRBD2. Germline V lookup: CDR1 SQVTM, CDR2 ANQGSEA. The CDR3 contains 14 residues. V lost 7 bases and J lost 1; bases outside the gene matches: 5. CDR3 bases: TGCAGCGGCGCGGGGGGACTGAACACCGGGGAGCTGTTTTTT. Its protein product is CSGAGGLNTGELFF.

In this sample, this clonotype turned up many times. V usage is TRBV29-1 and J usage is TRBJ1-1, with 10 bases matching TRBD1. This CDR3 is 15 amino acids long. Looked up from germline, CDR1 is SQVTM and CDR2 is ANQGSEA. The trim removed 6 bases at V and 5 bases at J, leaving 12 bases unmatched. The CDR3 nucleotides are TGCAGCGTGAGGACCGGGACAGGGGTAGGGACTGAAGCTTTCTTT. Its translation is CSVRTGTGVGTEAFF.

The J gene is TRBJ2-5, the V gene TRBV19; 7 nucleotides agree with TRBD1. V lost 9 bases to trimming and J lost 5 bases; unmatched junction nucleotides: 12. Germline loops: CDR1 LNHDA, CDR2 SQIVND (reference sequence). This CDR3 region has 14 residues. CDR3 sequence: CASTDRVGWETQYF. DNA of the CDR3: TGTGCCAGCACTGACAGGGTTGGCTGGGAGACCCAGTACTTC.

This clonotype was detected ten times or more. The genes are TRBV19 and TRBJ1-6; D remains unclear. CDR1 and CDR2 from the germline V gene are LNHDA and SQIVND (reference sequence). The CDR3 loop spans 15 amino acids. The V end was cut by 7 bases, the J end by 2 bases, with 12 bases between. The CDR3, as DNA: TGTGCCAGTATGGGCAGTCGGACCTATAATTCACCCCTCCACTTT. Encoded protein: CASMGSRTYNSPLHF.

The rearrangement uses TRBV6-5 and TRBJ1-1; D is perhaps TRBD1 (6 bases). Trimming left V 6 bases short and J 6 bases short, with 17 bases between. There are 14 residues in the CDR3. CDR1 and CDR2 from the germline V gene are MNHEY and SVGAGI. The CDR3 here is CASRLTGSAAEAFF. The CDR3 nucleotides read TGTGCCAGCAGATTAACAGGGTCCGCGGCTGAAGCTTTCTTT.

This clonotype was seen repeatedly, ten times or more. The CDR3 loop reads CSVDRGPNEQYF. The CDR3 nucleotides read TGCAGCGTTGACAGGGGGCCCAACGAGCAGTACTTC. The chain uses TRBV29-1 and TRBJ2-7; 8 nucleotides align to TRBD1. V lost 3 bases and J lost 5; bases outside the gene matches: 3. Per germline, CDR1 SQVTM and CDR2 ANQGSEA. The CDR3 totals 12 residues.

This clonotype was seen at least ten times. V usage is TRBV6-5 and J usage is TRBJ2-7; D perhaps matches TRBD1 (7 bases). This CDR3 spans 14 amino acids. Germline CDR1 and CDR2: MNHEY and SVGAGI. V lost 4 bases and J lost 7, with 17 bases in between. The CDR3 DNA reads TGTGCCAGCAGTTCCGAACGGACAGGAGGGGAGCAGTACTTC. It yields the protein CASSSERTGGEQYF.

The chain has TRBV7-8 and TRBJ2-7; D may match TRBD1 or TRBD2 (6 bases each). In germline, CDR1 is SGHVS, CDR2 FQNEAQ. The CDR3 is made up of 13 amino acids. Trimming shortened V by 1 base and J by 9 bases, and 13 bases separated the two germline ends. The CDR3 bases are TGTGCCAGCAGCTTAGGGGGGGCTAGGCGGCAGTACTTC. Residues: CASSLGGARRQYF.

This clonotype was seen at least ten times. The chain links TRBV3-1 to TRBJ2-2; TRBD2 matches at 11 bases. V lost 4 bases to trimming and J lost 10 bases; unmatched junction nucleotides: 11. The CDR3 covers 16 residues. Germline lookup yields CDR1 LGHDT and CDR2 YNNKEL (reference sequence). The CDR3 is CASSLSGRASYPELFF. The CDR3 DNA follows: TGTGCCAGCAGCCTTAGCGGGAGGGCGTCGTATCCGGAGCTGTTTTTT.

This chain joins TRBV6-1 and TRBJ1-1; D might be TRBD1 (6 bases). Germline CDR1 MNHNS, CDR2 SASEGT. This CDR3 is 15 amino acids long. V was trimmed by 2 bases and J by 4 bases, leaving 14 bases between them. The CDR3 DNA sequence: TGTGCCAGCAGTGAAACAGGGTTGGTGACCACTGAAGCTTTCTTT. This codes for CASSETGLVTTEAFF.

This clonotype was picked up many times. The CDR3 region is CASSPTGGVSTEAFF. In nucleotides, the CDR3 is TGTGCCAGCAGCCCGACCGGGGGGGTGAGCACTGAAGCTTTCTTT. The V gene is TRBV7-2, the J gene TRBJ1-1; perhaps TRBD1 as D (5 bases). V lost 5 bases, J lost 4 bases, and 17 bases lay in between. Germline values: CDR1 SGHTA, CDR2 FQGNSA. This CDR3 is built from 15 residues.

The chain combines TRBV6-1 with TRBJ2-7; maybe TRBD2 (6 bases). Germline values: CDR1 MNHNS, CDR2 SASEGT. The CDR3 is made up of 14 amino acids. The V and J ends lost 7 bases and 2 bases respectively, with 15 bases between them. The CDR3 region has the DNA TGTGCCAGCAATCCTATAGCGGCTACCTACGAGCAGTACTTC. This translates into CASNPIAATYEQYF.

This clonotype was observed at least ten times. The chain employs TRBV6-1 and TRBJ2-5; 8 bases are a match to TRBD2. CDR3 length: 15 residues. Trimming took 6 bases from V and 1 from J; bases not matched to a gene: 7. Germline CDR1 reads MNHNS; CDR2 reads SASEGT. The DNA for the CDR3 is TGTGCCAGCAGAACTAGCGGAGGGCGCCAAGAGACCCAGTACTTC. The encoded protein is CASRTSGGRQETQYF.